This T cell receptor (beta chain) is drawn from a study of blood T cell repertoires in COVID-19. Overall study context: The origin of the acute and convalescent COVID-19 samples was the United States, Italy and Spain. Sources were T cells, B-cell-depleted T cells, or PBMCs; the material itself was cDNA or gDNA.

Authors' data handling: How many nucleated cells were present was estimated from reference gene primer amplification. The method was immunoSEQ multiplex PCR; TCRdb's version includes in-frame clones alone and lacks a portion of them. D and trimming were read from the DNA, whereas the V and J calls and clone size are those reported in that table. This table has under 95,000 clones, over 75% appearing once. V lost 7 bases and J lost 4, with 16 bases in between. The V gene's germline CDR1 is SQVTM and CDR2 ANQGSEA. The CDR3 sequence is 13 residues long. The chain recombines TRBV29-1 with TRBJ1-2, with D maybe TRBD1 (6 bases). This clonotype originated in a woman of 80 years or more with acute or convalescent COVID-19. Specimen: peripheral blood. The CDR3 is CSALQGSLYGYTF. DNA for the CDR3: TGCAGCGCTTTACAGGGATCACTCTATGGCTACACCTTC.